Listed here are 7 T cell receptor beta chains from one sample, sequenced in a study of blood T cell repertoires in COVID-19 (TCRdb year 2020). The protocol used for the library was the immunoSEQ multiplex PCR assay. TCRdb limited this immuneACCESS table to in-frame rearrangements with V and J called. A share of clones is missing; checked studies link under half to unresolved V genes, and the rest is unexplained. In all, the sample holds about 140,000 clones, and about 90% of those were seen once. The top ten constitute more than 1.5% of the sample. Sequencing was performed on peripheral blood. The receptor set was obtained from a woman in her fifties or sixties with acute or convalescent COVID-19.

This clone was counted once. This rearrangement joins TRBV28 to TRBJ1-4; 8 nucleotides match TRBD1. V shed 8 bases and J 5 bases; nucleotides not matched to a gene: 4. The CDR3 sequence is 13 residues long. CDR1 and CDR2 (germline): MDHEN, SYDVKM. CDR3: CASLDRANEKLFF. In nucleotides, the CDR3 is TGTGCCAGCTTGGACAGGGCGAATGAAAAACTGTTTTTT.

CDR3 sequence (DNA): TGTGCCACCAGTGATTTGAAGCGGGGGGCGGAGGAGACCCAGTACTTC. Translation: CATSDLKRGAEETQYF. The rearrangement links TRBV24-1 to TRBJ2-5, with TRBD2 identical over 9 bases. The CDR3 consists of 16 residues. V lost 0 bases, J lost 5 bases, and 6 bases stayed unmatched. Germline CDR1 reads KGHDR; CDR2 reads SFDVKD.

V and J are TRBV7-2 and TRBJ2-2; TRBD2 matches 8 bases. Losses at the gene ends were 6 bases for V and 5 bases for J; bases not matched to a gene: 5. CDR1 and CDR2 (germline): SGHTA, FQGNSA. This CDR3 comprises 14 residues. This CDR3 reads CASSPTSGTGELFF. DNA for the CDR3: TGTGCCAGCAGTCCCACTAGCGGTACCGGGGAGCTGTTTTTT.

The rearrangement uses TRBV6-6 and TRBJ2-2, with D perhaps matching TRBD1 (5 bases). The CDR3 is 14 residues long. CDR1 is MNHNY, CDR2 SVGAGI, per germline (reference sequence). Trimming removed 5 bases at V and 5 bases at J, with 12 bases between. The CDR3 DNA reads TGTGCCAGCAGTCAACGACAGCTAACCGGGGAGCTGTTTTTT. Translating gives CASSQRQLTGELFF.

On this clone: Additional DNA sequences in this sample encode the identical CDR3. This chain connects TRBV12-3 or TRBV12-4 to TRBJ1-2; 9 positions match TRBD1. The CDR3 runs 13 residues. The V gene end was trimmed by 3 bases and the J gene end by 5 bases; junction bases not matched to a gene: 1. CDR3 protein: CASSLGQGYGYTF. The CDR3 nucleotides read TGTGCCAGCAGTTTGGGACAGGGATATGGCTACACCTTC.

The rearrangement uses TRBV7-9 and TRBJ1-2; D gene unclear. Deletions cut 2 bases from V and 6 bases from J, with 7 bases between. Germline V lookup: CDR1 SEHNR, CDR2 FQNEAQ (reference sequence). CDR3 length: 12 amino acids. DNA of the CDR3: TGTGCCAGCAGCTTATCCGAGGATGGCTACACCTTC. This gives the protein CASSLSEDGYTF.

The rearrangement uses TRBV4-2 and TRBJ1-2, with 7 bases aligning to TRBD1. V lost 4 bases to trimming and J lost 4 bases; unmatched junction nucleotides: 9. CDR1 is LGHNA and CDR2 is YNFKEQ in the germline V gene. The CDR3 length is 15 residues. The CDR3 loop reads CASSRTEGAGYGYTF. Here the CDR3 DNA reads TGTGCCAGCAGCCGTACAGAGGGGGCAGGCTATGGCTACACCTTC.